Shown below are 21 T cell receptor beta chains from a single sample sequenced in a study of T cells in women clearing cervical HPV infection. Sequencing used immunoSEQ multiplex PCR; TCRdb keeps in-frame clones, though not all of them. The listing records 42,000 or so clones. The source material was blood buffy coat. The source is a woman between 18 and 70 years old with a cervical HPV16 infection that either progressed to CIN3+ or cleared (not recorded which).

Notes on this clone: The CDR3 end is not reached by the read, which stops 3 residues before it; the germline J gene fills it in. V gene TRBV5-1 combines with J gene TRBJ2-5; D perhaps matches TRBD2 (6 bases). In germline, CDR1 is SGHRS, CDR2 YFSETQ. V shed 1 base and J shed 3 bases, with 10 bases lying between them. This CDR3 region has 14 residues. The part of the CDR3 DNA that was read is TGCGCCAGCAGCTTGACGTTAGCGGAAGAGACC. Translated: CASSLTLAEET. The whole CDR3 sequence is CASSLTLAEETQYF. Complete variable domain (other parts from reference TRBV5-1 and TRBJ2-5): KAGVTQTPRYLIKTRGQQVTLSCSPISGHRSVSWYQQTPGQGLQFLFEYFSETQRNKGNFPGRFSGRQFSNSRSEMNVSTLELGDSALYLCASSLTLAEETQYFGPGTRLLVL.

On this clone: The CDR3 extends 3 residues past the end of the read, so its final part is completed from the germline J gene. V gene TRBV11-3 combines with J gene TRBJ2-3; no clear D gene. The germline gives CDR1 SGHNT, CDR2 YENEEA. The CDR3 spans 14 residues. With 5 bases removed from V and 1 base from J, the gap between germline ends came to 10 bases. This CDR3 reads CASSPSRGTDTQYF. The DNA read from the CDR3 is TGTGCCAGCAGCCCTTCTAGAGGCACAGATACG.

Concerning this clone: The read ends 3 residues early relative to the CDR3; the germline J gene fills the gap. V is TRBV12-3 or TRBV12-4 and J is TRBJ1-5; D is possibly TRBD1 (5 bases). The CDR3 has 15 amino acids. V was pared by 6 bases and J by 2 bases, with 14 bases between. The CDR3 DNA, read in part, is TGTGCCAGCAGCTCGAGGGGATGGGGCAATCAGCCC. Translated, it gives CASSSRGWGNQP. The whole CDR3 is CASSSRGWGNQPQHF.

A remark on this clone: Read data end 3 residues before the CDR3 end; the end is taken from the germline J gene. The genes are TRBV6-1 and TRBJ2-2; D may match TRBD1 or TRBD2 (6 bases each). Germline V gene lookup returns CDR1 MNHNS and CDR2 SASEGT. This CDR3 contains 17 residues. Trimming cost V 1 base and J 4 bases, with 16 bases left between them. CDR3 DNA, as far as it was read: TGTGCCAGCAGTGAAGTGGGTACAGGGAGGCGCACCGGGGAG. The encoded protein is CASSEVGTGRRTGE. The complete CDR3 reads CASSEVGTGRRTGELFF.

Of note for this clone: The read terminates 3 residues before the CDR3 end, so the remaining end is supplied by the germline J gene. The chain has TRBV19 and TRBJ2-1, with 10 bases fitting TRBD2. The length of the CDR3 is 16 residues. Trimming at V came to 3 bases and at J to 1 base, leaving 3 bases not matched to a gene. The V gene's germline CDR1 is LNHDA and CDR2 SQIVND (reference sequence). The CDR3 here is CASSMTSGFSYNEQFF. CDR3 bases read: TGTGCCAGTAGTATGACTAGCGGGTTTTCCTACAATGAG.

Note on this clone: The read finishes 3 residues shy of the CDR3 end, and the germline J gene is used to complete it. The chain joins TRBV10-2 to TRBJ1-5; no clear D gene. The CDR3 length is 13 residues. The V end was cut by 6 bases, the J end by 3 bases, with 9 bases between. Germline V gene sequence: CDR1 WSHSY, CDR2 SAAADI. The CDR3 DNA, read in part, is TGCGCCAGCAGCCCGACATCCAATCAGCCC. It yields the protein CASSPTSNQP. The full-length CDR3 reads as CASSPTSNQPQHF.

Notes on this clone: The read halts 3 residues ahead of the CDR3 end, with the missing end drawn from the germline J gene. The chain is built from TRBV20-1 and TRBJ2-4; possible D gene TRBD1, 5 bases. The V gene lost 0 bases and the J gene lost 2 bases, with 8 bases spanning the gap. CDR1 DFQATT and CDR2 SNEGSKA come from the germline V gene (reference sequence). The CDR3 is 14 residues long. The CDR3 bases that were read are TGCAGTGCTAGAGACCCAGGGACCAAAAACATT. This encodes CSARDPGTKNI. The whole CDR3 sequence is CSARDPGTKNIQYF.

CDR3 DNA (partial): TGTGCCAGCAGCTTGGATCCAAACAAGGACTATGGC. Protein: CASSLDPNKDYG. The whole CDR3 is CASSLDPNKDYGYTF. The chain combines TRBV5-6 with TRBJ1-2; D not resolved. The read terminates 3 residues ahead of where the CDR3 ends, so the germline J gene completes it. V was clipped by 0 bases and J by 3 bases, with 12 bases between them. This CDR3 is 15 amino acids long. The germline V gene encodes CDR1 SGHDT and CDR2 YYEEEE.

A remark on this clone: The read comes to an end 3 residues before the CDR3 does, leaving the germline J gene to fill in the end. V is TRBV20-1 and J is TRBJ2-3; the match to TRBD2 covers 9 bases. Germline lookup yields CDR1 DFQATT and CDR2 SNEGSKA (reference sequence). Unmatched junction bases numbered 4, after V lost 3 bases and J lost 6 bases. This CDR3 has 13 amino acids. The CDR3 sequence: CSARMAGGDTQYF. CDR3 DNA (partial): TGCAGTGCTAGGATGGCGGGGGGGGATACG.

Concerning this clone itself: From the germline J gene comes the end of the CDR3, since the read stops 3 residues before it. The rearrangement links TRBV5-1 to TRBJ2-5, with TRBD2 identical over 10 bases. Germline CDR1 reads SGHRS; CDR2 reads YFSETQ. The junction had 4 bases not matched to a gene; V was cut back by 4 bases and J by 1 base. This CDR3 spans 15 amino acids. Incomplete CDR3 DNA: TGCGCCAGCAGCCCTAGCGGGGGCCTCCAAGAGACC. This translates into CASSPSGGLQET. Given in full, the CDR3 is CASSPSGGLQETQYF.

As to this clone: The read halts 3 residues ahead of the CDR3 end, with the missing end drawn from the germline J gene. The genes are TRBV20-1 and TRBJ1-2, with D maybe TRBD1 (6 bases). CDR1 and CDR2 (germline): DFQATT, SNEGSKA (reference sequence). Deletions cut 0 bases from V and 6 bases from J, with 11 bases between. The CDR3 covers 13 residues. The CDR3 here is CSARESYRDGYTF. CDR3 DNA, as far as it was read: TGCAGTGCTAGAGAGAGCTACAGGGATGGC.

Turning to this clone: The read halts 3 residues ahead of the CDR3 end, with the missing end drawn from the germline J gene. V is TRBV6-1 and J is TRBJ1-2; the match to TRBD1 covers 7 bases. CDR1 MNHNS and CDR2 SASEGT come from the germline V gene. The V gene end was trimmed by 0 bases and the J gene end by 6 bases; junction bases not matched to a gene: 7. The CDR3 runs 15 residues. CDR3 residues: CASSEAGGGYNGYTF. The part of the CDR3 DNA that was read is TGTGCCAGCAGTGAAGCCGGAGGGGGCTACAATGGC.

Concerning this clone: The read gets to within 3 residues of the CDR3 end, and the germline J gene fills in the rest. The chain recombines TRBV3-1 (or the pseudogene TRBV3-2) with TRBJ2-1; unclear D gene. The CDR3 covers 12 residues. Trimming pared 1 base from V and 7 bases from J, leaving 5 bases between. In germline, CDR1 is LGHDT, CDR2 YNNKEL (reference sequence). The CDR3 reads CASSQARNEQFF. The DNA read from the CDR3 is TGTGCCAGCAGCCAAGCGAGGAATGAG.

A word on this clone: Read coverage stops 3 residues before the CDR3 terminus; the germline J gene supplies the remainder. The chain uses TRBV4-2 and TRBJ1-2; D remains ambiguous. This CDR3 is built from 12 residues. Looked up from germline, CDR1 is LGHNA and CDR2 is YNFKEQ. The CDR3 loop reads CASSQRDQGYTF. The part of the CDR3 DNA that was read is TGTGCCAGCAGCCAGCGGGATCAAGGC.

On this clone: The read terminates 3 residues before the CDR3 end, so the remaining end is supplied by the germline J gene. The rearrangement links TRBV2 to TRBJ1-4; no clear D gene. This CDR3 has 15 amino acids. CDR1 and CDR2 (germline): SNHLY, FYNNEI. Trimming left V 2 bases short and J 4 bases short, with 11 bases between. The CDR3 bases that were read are TGTGCCAGCAGTGAACGTACAGATTATAATGAAAAA. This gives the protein CASSERTDYNEK. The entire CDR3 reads CASSERTDYNEKLFF.

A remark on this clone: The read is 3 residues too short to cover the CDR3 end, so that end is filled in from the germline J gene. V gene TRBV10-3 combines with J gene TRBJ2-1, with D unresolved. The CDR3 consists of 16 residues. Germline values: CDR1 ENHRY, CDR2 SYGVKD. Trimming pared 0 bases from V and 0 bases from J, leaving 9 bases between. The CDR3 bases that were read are TGTGCCATCAGTGAGTCAGGGCAGAGCTCCTACAATGAG. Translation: CAISESGQSSYNE. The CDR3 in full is CAISESGQSSYNEQFF.

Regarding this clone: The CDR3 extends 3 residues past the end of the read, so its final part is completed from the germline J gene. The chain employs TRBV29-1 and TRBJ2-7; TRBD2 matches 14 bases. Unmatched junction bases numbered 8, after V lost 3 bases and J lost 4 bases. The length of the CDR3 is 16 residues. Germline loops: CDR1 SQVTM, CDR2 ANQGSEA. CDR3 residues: CSVEQAGTSGGYEQYF. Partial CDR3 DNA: TGCAGCGTTGAGCAAGCCGGGACTAGCGGGGGTTACGAG.

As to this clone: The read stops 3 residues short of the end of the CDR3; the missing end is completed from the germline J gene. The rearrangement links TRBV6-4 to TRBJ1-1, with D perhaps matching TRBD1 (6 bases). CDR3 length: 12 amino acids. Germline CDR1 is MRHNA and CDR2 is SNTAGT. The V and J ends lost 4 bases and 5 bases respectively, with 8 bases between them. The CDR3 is CASSGRGTEAFF. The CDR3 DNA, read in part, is TGTGCCAGCAGTGGGAGGGGGACTGAA.

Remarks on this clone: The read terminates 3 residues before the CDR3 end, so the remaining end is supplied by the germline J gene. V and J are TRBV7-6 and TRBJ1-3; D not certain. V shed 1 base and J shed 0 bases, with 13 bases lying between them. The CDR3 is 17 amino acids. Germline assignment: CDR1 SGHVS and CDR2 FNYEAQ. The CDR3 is CASSLGTGAVSGNTIYF. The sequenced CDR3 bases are TGTGCCAGCAGCTTAGGAACTGGTGCGGTCTCTGGAAACACC.

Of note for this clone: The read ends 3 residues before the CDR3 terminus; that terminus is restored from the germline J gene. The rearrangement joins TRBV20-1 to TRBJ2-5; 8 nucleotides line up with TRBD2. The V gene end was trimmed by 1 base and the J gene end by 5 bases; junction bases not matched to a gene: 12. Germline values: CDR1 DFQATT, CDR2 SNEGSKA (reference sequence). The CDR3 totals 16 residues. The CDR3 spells CSARVSGGGLRETQYF. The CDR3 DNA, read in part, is TGCAGTGCTAGAGTTTCGGGGGGGGGCCTCCGGGAGACC.

Incomplete CDR3 DNA: TGCAGTGCTAGCCTACTCGTACAAGAGACC. This translates into CSASLLVQET. The CDR3 in full is CSASLLVQETQYF. The genes are TRBV20-1 and TRBJ2-5, with no clear D. The CDR3 goes on 3 residues after the read ends, and that part is filled in from the germline J gene. CDR1 is DFQATT and CDR2 is SNEGSKA in the germline V gene (reference sequence). The CDR3 covers 13 residues. V was trimmed by 3 bases and J by 2 bases, leaving 10 bases between them.